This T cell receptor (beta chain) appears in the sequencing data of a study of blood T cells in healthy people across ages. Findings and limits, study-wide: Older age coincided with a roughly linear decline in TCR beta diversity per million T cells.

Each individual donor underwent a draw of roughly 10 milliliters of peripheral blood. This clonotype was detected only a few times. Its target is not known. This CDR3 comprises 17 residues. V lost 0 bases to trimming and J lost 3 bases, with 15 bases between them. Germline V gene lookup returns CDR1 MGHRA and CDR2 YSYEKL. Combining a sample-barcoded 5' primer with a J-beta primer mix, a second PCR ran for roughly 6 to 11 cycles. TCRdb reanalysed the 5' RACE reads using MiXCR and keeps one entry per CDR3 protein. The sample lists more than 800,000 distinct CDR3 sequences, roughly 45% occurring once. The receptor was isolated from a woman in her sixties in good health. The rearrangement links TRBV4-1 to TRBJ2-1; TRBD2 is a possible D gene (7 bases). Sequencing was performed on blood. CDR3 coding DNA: TGCGCCAGCAGCCAAGAGGGGGGGCAGGGCATCTACAATGAGCAGTTCTTC. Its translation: CASSQEGGQGIYNEQFF.